This entry describes one T cell receptor beta chain. Its antigen is currently unknown. The sample is drawn from a study of cytomegalovirus exposure and HLA in healthy donors. The study, taken as a whole, reports: The productive fraction for most TCR beta V segments was about 87% or about 30% in an earlier analysis. A later analysis appeared to link common viral pathogens to several of the most significant clusters.

Nominally healthy donors were sampled, though unrecorded immune exposures were likely. The germline V gene has CDR1 SGDLS and CDR2 YYNGEE. J lost 3 bases, V lost 3 bases, and 6 bases had no gene match. This CDR3 region has 15 residues. PCR involved 60 Vbeta and 13 Jbeta primers. Sequenced by immunoSEQ multiplex PCR; TCRdb stores in-frame clones only, minus some. The sample lists 100,000 to 150,000 clones, about 72% occurring once. Material for sequencing was PBMCs. The chain links TRBV9 to TRBJ1-2; 9 nucleotides align to TRBD1. The receptor was isolated from a female donor in good health and CMV-seronegative. The CDR3 nucleotides read TGTGCCAGCAGCGGGCGGACAGGGGCTGACTATGGCTACACCTTC. Translated, it gives CASSGRTGADYGYTF.